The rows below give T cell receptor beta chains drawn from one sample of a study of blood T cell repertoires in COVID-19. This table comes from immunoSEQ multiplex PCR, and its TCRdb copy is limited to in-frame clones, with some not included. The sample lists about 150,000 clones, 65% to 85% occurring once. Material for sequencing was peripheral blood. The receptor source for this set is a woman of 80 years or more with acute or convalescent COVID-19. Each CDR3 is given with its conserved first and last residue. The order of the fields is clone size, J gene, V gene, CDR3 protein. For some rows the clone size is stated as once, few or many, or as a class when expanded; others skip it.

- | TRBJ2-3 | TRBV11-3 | CASSLGSLAGAGTDTQYF
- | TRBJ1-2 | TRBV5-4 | CASSFPGTYGYTF
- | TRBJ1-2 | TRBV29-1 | CSPFRQDNYGYTF
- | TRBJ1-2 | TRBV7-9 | CASSERGNPNYGYTF
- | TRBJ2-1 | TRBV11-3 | CASSLYPPGQGSYNEQFF
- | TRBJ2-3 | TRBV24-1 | CATSDSRGGGTDTQYF
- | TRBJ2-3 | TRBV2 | CASSVTGVDTQYF
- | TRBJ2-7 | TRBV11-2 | CASRGNYEQYF
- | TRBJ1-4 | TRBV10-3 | CAISELRPGQNEKLFF
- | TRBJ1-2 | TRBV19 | CASGRGSHYGYTF
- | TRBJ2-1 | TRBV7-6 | CASSLPGGLTYNEQFF
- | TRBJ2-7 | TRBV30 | CAWRGGYEQYF
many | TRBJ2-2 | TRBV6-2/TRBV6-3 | CASSFGGANTGELFF
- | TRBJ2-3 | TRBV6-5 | CASSQLAGGPNTQYF
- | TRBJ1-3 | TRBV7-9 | CASSLADGRLISGNTIYF
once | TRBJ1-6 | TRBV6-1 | CASSMGQPNSPLHF
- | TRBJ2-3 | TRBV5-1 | CASSLQAGARGPSTDTQYF
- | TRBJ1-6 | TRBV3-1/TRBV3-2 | CASSHGTGESPLHF
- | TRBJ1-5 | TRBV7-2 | CASSPTGTGQPQHF
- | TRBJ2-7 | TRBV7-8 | CASSPRQGNEQYF
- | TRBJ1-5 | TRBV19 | CASSIETGSNQPQHF
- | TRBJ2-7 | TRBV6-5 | CASSYSSSGSYEQYF